The clone carrying this T cell receptor (beta chain) was detected only a few times. Trimming removed 6 bases from V and 7 bases from J, with 9 bases in between. The germline CDR1 and CDR2 sequences are SQVTM and ANQGSEA. This CDR3 is built from 10 residues. The data were obtained in a study of human T cells and chemical hapten exposure. Overall study: An area of 2 cm by about 2.2 cm on upper inner arm skin received 2% DPC for sensitization.

The library tagged each cDNA molecule with unique molecular identifiers. TCRdb re-called the RACE reads through MiXCR, storing one row per CDR3 protein. The sample contains about 39,000 distinct CDR3 sequences, roughly 12% of which appear only once. Time point specified: patch test 3, about 24 weeks after DPC sensitization. Treatment specified: therapeutic diphenylcyclopropenone sensitization with weekly scalp DPC. Researchers extracted total RNA from unfractionated whole blood. The chain combines TRBV29-1 with TRBJ1-2; D possibly corresponds to TRBD1 (5 bases). This TCR came from a woman in her forties with alopecia areata. Some clones in this sample may be carry-over from other donors' samples. The sample was whole blood, taken in connection with sensitization to the hapten diphenylcyclopropenone (DPC). CDR3 protein: CSVGEGGYTF. In nucleotides, the CDR3 is TGCAGCGTAGGGGAGGGTGGCTACACCTTC. Together with reference TRBV29-1 and TRBJ1-2, the CDR3 gives the full variable domain: SAVISQKPSRDICQRGTSLTIQCQVDSQVTMMFWYRQQPGQSLTLIATANQGSEATYESGFVIDKFPISRPNLTFSTLTVSNMSPEDSSIYLCSVGEGGYTFGSGTRLTVV.